One TCR beta chain is described in this entry. In the authors' methods: The assay estimated nucleated cells by amplifying reference gene primers. Sequencing used immunoSEQ multiplex PCR; TCRdb keeps in-frame clones, though not all of them. The V and J calls and clone size were taken over from that table, and D and trimming were inferred from the DNA. The data hold 250,000 to 300,000 clones, with 88% observed a single time. J was trimmed by 2 bases and V by 7 bases; bases with no gene match: 6. This CDR3 contains 15 residues. Germline V CDR1 and CDR2: LNHDA, SQIVND (reference sequence). These data are taken from a study of blood T cell repertoires in COVID-19. The wider study: Acute and convalescent COVID-19 samples came from the United States, Italy and Spain. PBMCs, B-cell-depleted T cells, or T cells provided the cDNA or gDNA that made up the material.

Sequencing input: peripheral blood. The source is a woman under 40 who had recovered from COVID-19. The J gene is TRBJ1-5, the V gene TRBV19; 9 bases agree with TRBD1. For the CDR3, the DNA is TGTGCCAGTAAGACAGGGGGAGGAGGCAATCAGCCCCAGCATTTT. Translation: CASKTGGGGNQPQHF. Full variable domain (remainder filled in from reference TRBV19 and TRBJ1-5): DGGITQSPKYLFRKEGQNVTLSCEQNLNHDAMYWYRQDPGQGLRLIYYSQIVNDFQKGDIAEGYSVSREKKESFPLTVTSAQKNPTAFYLCASKTGGGGNQPQHFGDGTRLSIL.